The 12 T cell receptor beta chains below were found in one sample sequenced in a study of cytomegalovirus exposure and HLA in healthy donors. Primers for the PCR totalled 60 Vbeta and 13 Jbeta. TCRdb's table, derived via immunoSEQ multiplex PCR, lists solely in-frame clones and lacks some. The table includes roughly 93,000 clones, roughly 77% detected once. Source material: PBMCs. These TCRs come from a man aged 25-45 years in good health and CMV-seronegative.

CDR3 sequence (DNA): TGTGCCAGCACGTGGGGACAGTACACTGAAGCTTTCTTT. Protein: CASTWGQYTEAFF. This rearrangement joins TRBV25-1 to TRBJ1-1; 7 bases fit TRBD1. The CDR3 consists of 13 residues. Per germline, CDR1 MGHDK and CDR2 SYGVNS. V lost 7 bases, J lost 3 bases, and 5 bases stayed unmatched.

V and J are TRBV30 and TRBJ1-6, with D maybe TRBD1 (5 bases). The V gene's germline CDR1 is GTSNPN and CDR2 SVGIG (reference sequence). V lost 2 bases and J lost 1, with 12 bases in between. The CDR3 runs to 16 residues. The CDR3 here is CAWSPGWASYNSPLHF. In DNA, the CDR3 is TGTGCCTGGAGTCCAGGGTGGGCGTCCTATAATTCACCCCTCCACTTT.

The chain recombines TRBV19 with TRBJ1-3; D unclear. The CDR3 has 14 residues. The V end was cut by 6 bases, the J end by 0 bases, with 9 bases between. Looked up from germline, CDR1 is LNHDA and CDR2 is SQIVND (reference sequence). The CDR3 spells CASSGIASGNTIYF. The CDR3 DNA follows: TGTGCCAGTAGCGGGATCGCCTCTGGAAACACCATATATTTT.

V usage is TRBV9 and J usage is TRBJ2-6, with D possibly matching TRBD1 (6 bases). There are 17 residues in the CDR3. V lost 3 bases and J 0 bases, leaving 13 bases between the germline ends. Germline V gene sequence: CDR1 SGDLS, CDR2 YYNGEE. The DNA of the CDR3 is TGTGCCAGCAGCGCGGCAGGGGCTGCCTCTGGGGCCAACGTCCTGACTTTC. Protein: CASSAAGAASGANVLTF.

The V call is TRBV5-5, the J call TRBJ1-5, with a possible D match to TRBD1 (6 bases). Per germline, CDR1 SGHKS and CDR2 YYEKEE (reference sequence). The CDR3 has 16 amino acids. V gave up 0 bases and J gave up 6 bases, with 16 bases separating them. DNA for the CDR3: TGTGCCAGCAGCTTGGTAGGGGCACAGGGCAGTCAGCCCCAGCATTTT. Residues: CASSLVGAQGSQPQHF.

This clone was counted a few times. This CDR3 is CASRSRGGRTHEQYF. CDR3 in DNA: TGTGCCAGTAGGTCGCGGGGGGGGCGCACCCACGAGCAGTACTTC. The chain carries TRBV19 and TRBJ2-7; 9 bases match TRBD2. The V gene's germline CDR1 is LNHDA and CDR2 SQIVND (reference sequence). J lost 5 bases, V lost 6 bases, and 11 bases had no gene match. The length of the CDR3 is 15 residues.

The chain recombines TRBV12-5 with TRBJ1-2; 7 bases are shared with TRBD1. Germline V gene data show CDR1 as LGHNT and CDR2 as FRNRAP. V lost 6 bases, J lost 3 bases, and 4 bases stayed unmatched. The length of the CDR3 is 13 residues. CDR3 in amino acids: CASGRQGDYGYTF. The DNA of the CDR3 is TGTGCTAGTGGCCGACAGGGAGACTATGGCTACACCTTC.

CDR3 region: CAWSGGRRETQYF. The CDR3 DNA reads as TGTGCCTGGAGCGGGGGGAGAAGGGAGACCCAGTACTTC. This sequence joins TRBV30 and TRBJ2-5; 7 bases line up with TRBD2. The CDR3 length is 13 residues. The ends lost 3 bases at V and 5 bases at J; junction bases unmatched: 6. In germline, CDR1 is GTSNPN, CDR2 SVGIG (reference sequence).

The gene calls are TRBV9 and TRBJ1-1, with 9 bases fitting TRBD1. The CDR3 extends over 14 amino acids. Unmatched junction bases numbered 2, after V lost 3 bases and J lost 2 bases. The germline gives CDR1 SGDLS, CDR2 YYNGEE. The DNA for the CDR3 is TGTGCCAGCAGCGGGGACAGGGTTAACACTGAAGCTTTCTTT. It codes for CASSGDRVNTEAFF.

The CDR3 DNA reads TGCGCCAGCAGCCCCGCGGGATGGCAGGTGGGGGAGACCCAGTACTTC. Its translation: CASSPAGWQVGETQYF. The chain links TRBV5-1 to TRBJ2-5, with D maybe TRBD2 (6 bases). CDR1 and CDR2 (germline): SGHRS, YFSETQ. Trimming shortened V by 4 bases and J by 5 bases, and 21 bases separated the two germline ends. The CDR3 sequence is 16 residues long. The variable domain in full, completed from reference TRBV5-1 and TRBJ2-5, reads KAGVTQTPRYLIKTRGQQVTLSCSPISGHRSVSWYQQTPGQGLQFLFEYFSETQRNKGNFPGRFSGRQFSNSRSEMNVSTLELGDSALYLCASSPAGWQVGETQYFGPGTRLLVL.

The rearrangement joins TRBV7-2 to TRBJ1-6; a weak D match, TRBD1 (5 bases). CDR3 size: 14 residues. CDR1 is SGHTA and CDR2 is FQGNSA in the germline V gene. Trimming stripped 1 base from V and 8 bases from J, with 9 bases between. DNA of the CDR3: TGTGCCAGCAGCTTAGGTGGGGCAGATTCACCCCTCCACTTT. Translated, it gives CASSLGGADSPLHF.

CDR3 in amino acids: CAISERGTLGGTEAFF. In DNA, the CDR3 is TGTGCCATCAGTGAGCGAGGGACTCTAGGCGGCACTGAAGCTTTCTTT. V is TRBV10-3 and J is TRBJ1-1; TRBD1 is a possible D gene (5 bases). V was shortened by 2 bases and J by 4 bases, with 17 bases between the two germline ends. The CDR3 sequence is 16 residues long. Germline assignment: CDR1 ENHRY and CDR2 SYGVKD.